This T cell receptor (beta chain) was sequenced during a study of OX40 agonist ivuxolimab in advanced cancers. About the study: Ivuxolimab, which patients received intravenously every 2 weeks, was dosed at 0.01 to 10 mg/kg.

The V gene end was trimmed by 6 bases and the J gene end by 5 bases; junction bases not matched to a gene: 5. The CDR3 is 13 amino acids. Germline V gene lookup returns CDR1 MGHDK and CDR2 SYGVNS. The table came from immunoSEQ multiplex PCR; TCRdb's copy has only in-frame clones and leaves some out. Seen here are 65,000 to 75,000 clones, about 90% observed once, and the top ten hold about 0.45%. This chain links TRBV25-1 with TRBJ2-7, with TRBD2 identical over 9 bases. The clonotype originates from an adult with an advanced solid tumor such as melanoma, head and neck, liver or kidney cancer. The sequencing used CD4+ or CD8+ T cells sorted from blood, collected in a trial of the OX40 agonist ivuxolimab. CDR3: CASRVAGVHEQYF. In nucleotides, the CDR3 is TGTGCCAGCAGAGTAGCGGGAGTGCACGAGCAGTACTTC.